This T cell receptor (beta chain) was sequenced during a study of identifying expanded T cells in peripheral blood. Study conclusions and caveats: Across healthy donors, higher total template counts meant significantly greater approximately two-week count variance.

No infections or other immune events were documented during collection. Note on this clone: The antigen is undetermined.

TCRdb's copy holds only in-frame clones and misses some; the assay was immunoSEQ multiplex PCR. The sample lists 100,000 to 150,000 clones, around 84% seen once, with 2.5% to 3.5% in the top ten. The V gene's germline CDR1 is KGHSH and CDR2 LQKENI. Trimming pared 3 bases from V and 6 bases from J, leaving 17 bases between. This CDR3 contains 16 residues. The genes are TRBV18 and TRBJ2-2, with D perhaps matching TRBD2 (6 bases). The sequencing input was blood. This TCR derives from a person between 18 and 75 years old in good health. The CDR3: CASSPVRGIGAGELFF. The CDR3 DNA follows: TGTGCCAGCTCACCCGTTCGGGGGATAGGCGCCGGGGAGCTGTTTTTT.